This T cell receptor beta chain was profiled in a study of CD8 T cells in Susac syndrome. Background on the study: The Susac syndrome patients were therapy-naive, on corticosteroids, or on intravenous immunoglobulin alone at blood draw.

The authors sequenced TCR beta from blood CD8+ and CD4+ T cells. RNA was extracted with the RNeasy kit, and a quantity of roughly 0.45 to 1 ug was reverse transcribed using random hexamers. TCRdb re-called the immunoSEQ multiplex PCR reads with MiXCR, one entry per CDR3 protein. This sample carries 150,000 to 200,000 distinct CDR3 sequences, about 95% of them seen once, and the ten largest clones take around 0.16%. The V gene end was trimmed by 1 base and the J gene end by 3 bases; junction bases not matched to a gene: 2. From germline, CDR1 is LGHNA and CDR2 YNFKEQ. The CDR3 consists of 16 residues.

The rearrangement links TRBV4-2 to TRBJ2-4, with TRBD2 identical over 11 bases. The TCR was taken from a human donor with Susac syndrome. Sequenced input: CD8+ T cells from PBMCs. The CDR3 here is CASSQGGTSGKNIQYF. CDR3 DNA sequence: TGTGCCAGCAGCCAAGGAGGGACTAGCGGCAAAAACATTCAGTACTTC.